This passage covers 10 T cell receptor beta chains from one sample sequenced in a study of response to subunit inactivated influenza vaccine. TCRdb itself ran the RT-PCR reads through MiXCR, one entry per CDR3 protein. The sample records 500,000 to 600,000 distinct CDR3 sequences, about 15% being singletons. The sequenced sample was CD4+ T cells sorted from PBMCs, obtained approximately 25 months after vaccination. All receptors come from a man aged 50-75 years who received an inactivated influenza vaccine.

The chain has TRBV5-1 and TRBJ1-1, with D possibly matching TRBD1 (5 bases). The germline CDR1 and CDR2 sequences are SGHRS and YFSETQ. The V and J ends lost 0 bases and 1 base respectively, with 13 bases between them. CDR3 length equals 16 residues. The CDR3 bases are TGCGCCAGCAGCTTGGAATACGGGGACGGGAACACTGAAGCTTTCTTT. The encoded protein is CASSLEYGDGNTEAFF.

V gene TRBV11-1 combines with J gene TRBJ2-1; 8 positions agree with TRBD2. V lost 5 bases and J lost 0; bases outside the gene matches: 12. This CDR3 comprises 18 residues. Germline CDR1 reads SGHAT; CDR2 reads FQDESV (reference sequence). The CDR3 coding sequence is TGTGCCAGCAGCACTCCTCCCGCCGGGACTAGCTCCTACAATGAGCAGTTCTTC. As protein: CASSTPPAGTSSYNEQFF.

This rearrangement joins TRBV24-1 to TRBJ2-3; weak D call: TRBD2 (6 bases). The CDR3 is made up of 13 amino acids. Germline loops: CDR1 KGHDR, CDR2 SFDVKD. V shed 7 bases and J shed 2 bases, with 9 bases lying between them. The CDR3 loop is CATRGGNTDTQYF. CDR3 sequence (DNA): TGTGCCACCAGGGGGGGAAACACAGATACGCAGTATTTT.

The chain is built from TRBV29-1 and TRBJ1-1; no definite D call. This CDR3 comprises 12 residues. In germline, CDR1 is SQVTM, CDR2 ANQGSEA. Trimming cost V 5 bases and J 1 base, with 8 bases left between them. The CDR3 bases are TGCAGCGTTTTACAGACGAACACTGAAGCTTTCTTT. This codes for CSVLQTNTEAFF.

This clonotype appeared a few times. DNA of the CDR3: TGTGCCAGTAGTATGTCACAGACAATAGCCAAAAACATTCAGTACTTC. It codes for CASSMSQTIAKNIQYF. The chain has TRBV19 and TRBJ2-4; D unclear. Deletions cut 3 bases from V and 0 bases from J, with 12 bases between. Germline CDR1 is LNHDA and CDR2 is SQIVND (reference sequence). The CDR3 has 16 amino acids.

This chain uses TRBV20-1 with TRBJ1-5; 8 bases fit TRBD1. The CDR3 extends over 16 amino acids. Germline loops: CDR1 DFQATT, CDR2 SNEGSKA (reference sequence). The V and J ends lost 3 bases and 1 base, in that order; junction bases with no gene match: 8. The CDR3 DNA follows: TGCAGTGCTAGGCTCGACAGGGGCGGCAGCAATCAGCCCCAGCATTTT. Translation gives CSARLDRGGSNQPQHF.

This chain uses TRBV20-1 with TRBJ2-3; 8 bases fit TRBD2. CDR3 length equals 15 residues. V trimming: 6 bases; J trimming: 1 base; junction bases outside the gene matches: 9. The germline gives CDR1 DFQATT, CDR2 SNEGSKA (reference sequence). Written as DNA, the CDR3 is TGCAGTGCCCAACCGGGGGGGGCAGGCACAGATACGCAGTATTTT. Encoded protein: CSAQPGGAGTDTQYF.

V usage is TRBV12-3 or TRBV12-4 and J usage is TRBJ2-7; D remains ambiguous. The CDR3 is 17 residues long. The V gene lost 3 bases and the J gene lost 0 bases, with 18 bases spanning the gap. In nucleotides, the CDR3 is TGTGCCAGCAGTTTGGGCCACCTCTTTGTTAGCTCCTACGAGCAGTACTTC. It is translated as CASSLGHLFVSSYEQYF.

In this sample, this clonotype turned up a few times. This rearrangement joins TRBV25-1 to TRBJ1-2, with D possibly TRBD1 on 5 matching bases. Germline V gives CDR1 MGHDK, CDR2 SYGVNS. This CDR3 spans 13 amino acids. Trimming pared 4 bases from V and 7 bases from J, leaving 13 bases between. The CDR3 DNA follows: TGTGCCAGCAGTGTGGGTCGGGGCGGTGGCTACACCTTC. It translates to CASSVGRGGGYTF.

The chain has TRBV4-3 and TRBJ2-2; no reliable D call. This CDR3 has 15 residues. Germline loops: CDR1 LGHNA, CDR2 YSLEER. The V end was cut by 0 bases, the J end by 6 bases, with 11 bases between. The CDR3 DNA reads as TGCGCCAGCAGCCAAGATCTAGTGGCGGCCGGGGAGCTGTTTTTT. Its protein is CASSQDLVAAGELFF.